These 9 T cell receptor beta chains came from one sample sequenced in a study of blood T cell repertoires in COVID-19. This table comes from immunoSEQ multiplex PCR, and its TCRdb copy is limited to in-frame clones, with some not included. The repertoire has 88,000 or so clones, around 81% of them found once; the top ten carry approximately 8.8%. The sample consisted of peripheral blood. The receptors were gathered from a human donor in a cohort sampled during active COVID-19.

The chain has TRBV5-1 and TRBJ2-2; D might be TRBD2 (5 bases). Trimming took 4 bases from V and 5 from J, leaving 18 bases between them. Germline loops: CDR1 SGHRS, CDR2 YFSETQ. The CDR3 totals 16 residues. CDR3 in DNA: TGCGCCAGCAGCCCGACCGCGGGCACAGAGACCGGGGAGCTGTTTTTT. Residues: CASSPTAGTETGELFF.

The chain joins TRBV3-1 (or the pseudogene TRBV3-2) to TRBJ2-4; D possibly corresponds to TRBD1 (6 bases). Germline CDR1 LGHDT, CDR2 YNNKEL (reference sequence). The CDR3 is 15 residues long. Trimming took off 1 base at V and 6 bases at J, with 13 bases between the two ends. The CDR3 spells CASSQGGDKGNIQYF. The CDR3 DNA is TGTGCCAGCAGCCAAGGAGGGGACAAGGGAAACATTCAGTACTTC.

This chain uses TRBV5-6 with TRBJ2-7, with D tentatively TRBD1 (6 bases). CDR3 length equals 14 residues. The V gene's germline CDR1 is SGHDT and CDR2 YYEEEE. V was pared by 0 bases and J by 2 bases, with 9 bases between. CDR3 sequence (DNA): TGTGCCAGCAGCTTGGCCAGGGGCCCCTACGAGCAGTACTTC. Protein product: CASSLARGPYEQYF.

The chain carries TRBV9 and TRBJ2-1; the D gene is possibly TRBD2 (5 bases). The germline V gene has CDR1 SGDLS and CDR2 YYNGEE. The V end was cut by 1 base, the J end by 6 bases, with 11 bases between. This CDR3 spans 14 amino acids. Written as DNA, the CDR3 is TGTGCCAGCAGCGTAATGAGGGCTTCCAATGAGCAGTTCTTC. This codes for CASSVMRASNEQFF. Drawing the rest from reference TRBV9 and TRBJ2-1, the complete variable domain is DSGVTQTPKHLITATGQRVTLRCSPRSGDLSVYWYQQSLDQGLQFLIQYYNGEERAKGNILERFSAQQFPDLHSELNLSSLELGDSALYFCASSVMRASNEQFFGPGTRLTVL.

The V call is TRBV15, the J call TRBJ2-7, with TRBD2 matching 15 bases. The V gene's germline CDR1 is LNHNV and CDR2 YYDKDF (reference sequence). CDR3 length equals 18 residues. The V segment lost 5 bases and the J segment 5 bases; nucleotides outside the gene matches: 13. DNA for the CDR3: TGTGCCACCAGCTCCCGATCCGGGACTAGCGGGAGGAGGAACGAGCAGTACTTC. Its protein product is CATSSRSGTSGRRNEQYF.

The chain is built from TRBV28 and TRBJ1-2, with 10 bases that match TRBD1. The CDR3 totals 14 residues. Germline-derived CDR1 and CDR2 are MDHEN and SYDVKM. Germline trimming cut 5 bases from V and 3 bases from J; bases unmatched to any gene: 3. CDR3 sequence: CASSRTGGHYGYTF. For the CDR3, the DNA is TGTGCCAGCAGTCGGACAGGGGGGCACTATGGCTACACCTTC.

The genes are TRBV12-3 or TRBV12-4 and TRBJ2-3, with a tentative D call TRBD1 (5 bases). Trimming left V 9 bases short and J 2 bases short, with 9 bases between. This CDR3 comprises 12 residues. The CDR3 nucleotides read TGTGCCAGTAAGGGGCCCACAGATACGCAGTATTTT. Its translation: CASKGPTDTQYF.

CDR3 nucleotides: TGTGCCAGCAGTTTATCGGGTAGCTATGGCTACACCTTC. This translates into CASSLSGSYGYTF. The chain has TRBV28 and TRBJ1-2; no definite D call. V was shortened by 1 base and J by 4 bases, with 7 bases between the two germline ends. Germline CDR1 reads MDHEN; CDR2 reads SYDVKM. The CDR3 totals 13 residues.

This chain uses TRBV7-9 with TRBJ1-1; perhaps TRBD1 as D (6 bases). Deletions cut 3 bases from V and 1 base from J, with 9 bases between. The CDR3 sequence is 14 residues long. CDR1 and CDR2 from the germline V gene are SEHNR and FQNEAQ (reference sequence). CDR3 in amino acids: CASSLDSPNTEAFF. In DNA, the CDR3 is TGTGCCAGCAGCTTGGACAGTCCGAACACTGAAGCTTTCTTT. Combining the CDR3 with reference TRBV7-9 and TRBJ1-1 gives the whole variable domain DTGVSQNPRHKITKRGQNVTFRCDPISEHNRLYWYRQTLGQGPEFLTYFQNEAQLEKSRLLSDRFSAERPKGSFSTLEIQRTEQGDSAMYLCASSLDSPNTEAFFGQGTRLTVV.